This is a list of T cell receptor beta chains from one sample in a study of shared clonotypes between healthy human individuals. TCRdb's table, derived via immunoSEQ multiplex PCR, lists solely in-frame clones and lacks some. Here the sample spans approximately 740,000 clones, roughly 70% being singletons. The sample taken for sequencing was memory CD4+ T cells sorted from blood. These receptors all come from a woman aged 25 to 39 in good health. Each CDR3 is given with its conserved first and last residue. Each record gives: D gene, J gene, V gene, clone size, CDR3 protein, CDR3 DNA. The D gene is left open where the match is weak. Clone size is shown for a subset of rows, as once, few, many or a class of expanded clone.

TRBD2 | TRBJ2-5 | TRBV29-1 | NA | CSGGLAGGRETQYF | TGCAGCGGGGGACTAGCGGGAGGTCGAGAGACCCAGTACTTC
NA | TRBJ2-7 | TRBV4-1 | NA | CASSRTPGLAIGGNEQYF | TGCGCCAGCAGCCGGACCCCCGGGCTAGCCATAGGAGGCAACGAGCAGTACTTC
TRBD2 | TRBJ2-1 | TRBV7-2 | NA | CASSRPGLAYNEQFF | TGTGCCAGCAGCCGGCCGGGACTAGCGTACAATGAGCAGTTCTTC
TRBD1 | TRBJ1-4 | TRBV5-1 | NA | CASSWDRVGEKLFF | TGCGCCAGCAGCTGGGACAGGGTAGGCGAAAAACTGTTTTTT
NA | TRBJ2-5 | TRBV28 | NA | CASSRSLGRKETQYF | TGTGCCAGCAGTCGTAGTCTGGGTAGAAAAGAGACCCAGTACTTC
NA | TRBJ2-6 | TRBV7-2 | NA | CASSKVLSGLSSGANVLTF | TGTGCCAGCAGCAAAGTATTGTCGGGACTTAGCTCTGGGGCCAACGTCCTGACTTTC
NA | TRBJ2-6 | TRBV28 | NA | CASSLLDSSGANVLTF | TGTGCCAGCAGTTTACTGGATAGCTCTGGGGCCAACGTCCTGACTTTC
TRBD1 | TRBJ2-7 | TRBV28 | NA | CASSFGQGYEQYF | TGTGCCAGCAGTTTTGGACAGGGCTACGAGCAGTACTTC
TRBD1 | TRBJ2-3 | TRBV15 | once | CATSRDRQGATDTQYF | TGTGCCACCAGCAGAGATAGACAGGGGGCCACAGATACGCAGTATTTT
TRBD1 | TRBJ2-2 | TRBV5-1 | NA | CASSPGRQGDTGELFF | TGCGCCAGCAGCCCTGGTCGACAGGGCGACACCGGGGAGCTGTTTTTT
NA | TRBJ2-5 | TRBV5-4 | NA | CASSLDQAGYQETQYF | TGTGCCAGCAGCTTGGATCAGGCCGGCTACCAAGAGACCCAGTACTTC
TRBD1 | TRBJ1-4 | TRBV28 | NA | CASNSGTAGEKLFF | TGTGCCAGCAACTCCGGGACAGCGGGAGAAAAACTGTTTTTT
TRBD1 | TRBJ1-5 | TRBV9 | NA | CASSLDYRGDQPQHF | TGTGCCAGCAGCCTCGATTACAGGGGTGATCAGCCCCAGCATTTT
NA | TRBJ2-5 | TRBV10-3 | few | CAISADQETQYF | TGTGCCATCAGTGCCGACCAAGAGACCCAGTACTTC
NA | TRBJ2-5 | TRBV27 | once | CASSLSVGATLQETQYF | TGTGCCAGCAGTTTATCGGTTGGGGCTACTCTCCAAGAGACCCAGTACTTC
NA | TRBJ1-4 | TRBV5-1 | NA | CASSPTITGITNEKLFF | TGCGCCAGCAGCCCGACGATTACCGGTATTACTAATGAAAAACTGTTTTTT
NA | TRBJ1-1 | TRBV19 | NA | CASSIGGSRNTEAFF | TGTGCCAGTAGTATCGGGGGGTCCAGGAACACTGAAGCTTTCTTT
TRBD2 | TRBJ2-7 | TRBV6-1 | NA | CASRGGGSSYEQYF | TGTGCCAGCAGAGGAGGCGGGAGCTCCTACGAGCAGTACTTC
NA | TRBJ2-1 | TRBV29-1 | once | CSVVVGGARYNEQFF | TGCAGCGTTGTTGTTGGGGGGGCGAGGTACAATGAGCAGTTCTTC
TRBD1 | TRBJ2-7 | TRBV18 | NA | CASSPLGQVGSYEQYF | TGTGCCAGCTCACCACTCGGACAGGTCGGCTCCTACGAGCAGTACTTC
NA | TRBJ2-5 | TRBV29-1 | once | CSVEGWQSQETQYF | TGCAGCGTGGAAGGGTGGCAGTCCCAAGAGACCCAGTACTTC
TRBD1 | TRBJ1-4 | TRBV30 | NA | CAWDTTGQGTEKLFF | TGTGCCTGGGACACGACGGGACAGGGTACTGAAAAACTGTTTTTT
TRBD2 | TRBJ2-3 | TRBV10-1 | NA | CASSETSGLTDTQYF | TGCGCCAGCAGTGAGACTAGCGGACTCACAGATACGCAGTATTTT
NA | TRBJ2-3 | TRBV7-9 | many | CASSLEGDTQYF | TGTGCCAGCAGCTTAGAAGGCGATACGCAGTATTTT
NA | TRBJ2-5 | TRBV19 | NA | CASSIQETQYF | TGTGCCAGTAGTATCCAAGAGACCCAGTACTTC
NA | TRBJ2-7 | TRBV11-3 | NA | CASSSGRRHEQYF | TGTGCCAGCAGCTCGGGGAGGAGGCACGAGCAGTACTTC
NA | TRBJ2-7 | TRBV10-2 | NA | CASSESRDAQYF | TGCGCCAGCAGTGAGTCCCGGGACGCACAGTACTTC
NA | TRBJ2-5 | TRBV28 | NA | CASRGAAYRQETQYF | TGTGCCAGCCGAGGGGCGGCTTACCGCCAAGAGACCCAGTACTTC